Each of the 10 T cell receptor beta chains below was sequenced from the same sample in a study of blood T cell repertoires in COVID-19. Data came from immunoSEQ multiplex PCR; TCRdb stores just in-frame clones and leaves some out. The sample comprises about 140,000 clones, around nine tenths of which are singletons, and over 9.5% rests with the top ten. The source material was peripheral blood. Every receptor here comes from a man between 60 and 70 years old with active or convalescent COVID-19.

J is TRBJ1-4 and V is TRBV15; D is ambiguous. Trimming pared 3 bases from V and 8 bases from J, leaving 7 bases between. Per germline, CDR1 LNHNV and CDR2 YYDKDF (reference sequence). The CDR3 loop spans 12 amino acids. This CDR3 reads CATSRGLEKLFF. The DNA for the CDR3 is TGTGCCACCAGCAGGGGCCTGGAAAAACTGTTTTTT.

The chain uses TRBV4-1 and TRBJ1-5; D not certain. Trimming cost V 2 bases and J 6 bases, with 17 bases left between them. The V gene's germline CDR1 is MGHRA and CDR2 YSYEKL. The CDR3 consists of 16 residues. The CDR3 spells CASSQLYGESVQPQHF. For the CDR3, the DNA is TGCGCCAGCAGCCAACTTTATGGAGAATCGGTTCAGCCCCAGCATTTT.

The V and J genes are TRBV3-1 (or the pseudogene TRBV3-2) and TRBJ2-7; 14 bases are shared with TRBD2. The CDR3 contains 14 residues. V shed 4 bases and J 6 bases; nucleotides not matched to a gene: 2. The germline V gene encodes CDR1 LGHDT and CDR2 YNNKEL (reference sequence). CDR3 DNA sequence: TGTGCCAGCAGCCTAGGGACTAGCGGGAGCGAGCAGTACTTC. Translated: CASSLGTSGSEQYF.

J is TRBJ2-2 and V is TRBV18; TRBD1 aligns across 9 bases. The length of the CDR3 is 15 residues. V lost 3 bases and J lost 5; bases outside the gene matches: 4. Germline V gives CDR1 KGHSH, CDR2 LQKENI. CDR3 residues: CASSPGQGMTGELFF. The CDR3 DNA follows: TGTGCCAGCTCACCGGGACAGGGAATGACCGGGGAGCTGTTTTTT.

The chain links TRBV5-1 to TRBJ2-3, with 11 bases that match TRBD2. The trim removed 2 bases at V and 2 bases at J, leaving 1 base unmatched. Germline CDR1 and CDR2: SGHRS and YFSETQ. The length of the CDR3 is 15 residues. The CDR3 sequence: CASSLLAGDTDTQYF. The CDR3 DNA reads as TGCGCCAGCAGCTTACTAGCGGGAGACACAGATACGCAGTATTTT.

The gene calls are TRBV5-1 and TRBJ2-5, with 11 bases fitting TRBD2. Germline lookup yields CDR1 SGHRS and CDR2 YFSETQ. The CDR3 is 15 residues long. V trimming: 4 bases; J trimming: 4 bases; junction bases outside the gene matches: 6. CDR3 coding DNA: TGCGCCAGCAGCGCGTCTAGCGGGAGGATAGAGACCCAGTACTTC. Translating it yields CASSASSGRIETQYF.

The V call is TRBV6-1, the J call TRBJ1-2; D is unresolved. This CDR3 is built from 12 residues. Germline V gene lookup returns CDR1 MNHNS and CDR2 SASEGT. V was clipped by 2 bases and J by 12 bases, with 13 bases between them. The CDR3 DNA reads TGTGCCAGCAGTGAATCCGAGAGGAGGAACACCTTC. Its translation is CASSESERRNTF.

V is TRBV6-2 or TRBV6-3 and J is TRBJ2-7; TRBD1 agrees at 8 bases. The CDR3 extends over 16 amino acids. Germline V gives CDR1 MNHEY, CDR2 SVGEGT. J lost 0 bases, V lost 4 bases, and 8 bases had no gene match. The CDR3, as DNA: TGTGCCAGCAGTTCCATAGGGACAGGCCACTCCTACGAGCAGTACTTC. Translation: CASSSIGTGHSYEQYF.

This rearrangement joins TRBV5-5 to TRBJ2-1; TRBD1 agrees at 8 bases. Germline V gene data show CDR1 as SGHKS and CDR2 as YYEKEE (reference sequence). V shed 4 bases, J shed 7 bases, and the junction held 7 bases outside the gene matches. The CDR3 runs to 14 residues. As DNA, the CDR3 is TGTGCCAGCAGCCCAGGACAGGGCCCAAATGAGCAGTTCTTC. Translation gives CASSPGQGPNEQFF.

The chain uses TRBV24-1 and TRBJ2-3; D possibly corresponds to TRBD2 (5 bases). CDR1 KGHDR and CDR2 SFDVKD come from the germline V gene. This CDR3 is built from 15 residues. Trimming pared 2 bases from V and 3 bases from J, leaving 11 bases between. The CDR3 sequence is CATSDYRTRTDTQYF. The DNA for the CDR3 is TGTGCCACCAGTGATTACCGGACTCGAACAGATACGCAGTATTTT.